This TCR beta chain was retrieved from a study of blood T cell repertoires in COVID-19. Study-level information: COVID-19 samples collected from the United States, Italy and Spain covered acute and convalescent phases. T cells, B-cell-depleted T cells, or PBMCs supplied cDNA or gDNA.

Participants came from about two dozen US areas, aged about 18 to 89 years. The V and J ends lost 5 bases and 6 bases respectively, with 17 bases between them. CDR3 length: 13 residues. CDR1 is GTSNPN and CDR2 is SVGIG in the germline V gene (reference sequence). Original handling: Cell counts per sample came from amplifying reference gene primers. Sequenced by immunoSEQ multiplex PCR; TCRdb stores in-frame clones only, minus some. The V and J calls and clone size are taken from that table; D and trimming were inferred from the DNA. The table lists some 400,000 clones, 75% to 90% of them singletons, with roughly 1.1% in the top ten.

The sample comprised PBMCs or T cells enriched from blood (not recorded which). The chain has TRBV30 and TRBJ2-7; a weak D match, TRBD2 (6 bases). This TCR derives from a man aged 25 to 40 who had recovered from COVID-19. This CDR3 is CAWGPGTGVEQYF. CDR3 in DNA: TGTGCCTGGGGGCCCGGGACGGGGGTCGAGCAGTACTTC.